The clone carrying this T cell receptor (beta chain) was counted only a few times. What it recognizes is unknown. V gave up 7 bases and J gave up 4 bases; unmatched junction bases: 9. This CDR3 has 15 residues. TCRdb re-called the 5' RACE reads through MiXCR, storing one row per CDR3 protein. The sample holds 100,000 to 120,000 distinct CDR3 sequences, 18% seen once. These data come from a study of T-cell memory formation after mild COVID-19. Points from the study as a whole: Later expanders leaned CD4+, whereas clones that contracted between day 15 and 85 were balanced CD4/CD8.

The chain is built from TRBV12-3 or TRBV12-4 and TRBJ2-1; 8 positions match TRBD1. The receptor was isolated from a man younger than 35 who had mild COVID-19 (a few samples of this study predate the infection). Cell type and time point are not known. The sample consisted of PBMCs or a T cell subset sorted from them (not recorded which). This CDR3 is CASTWGRTGYNEQFF. In DNA form, the CDR3 reads TGTGCCAGCACCTGGGGGAGGACAGGGTACAATGAGCAGTTCTTC.